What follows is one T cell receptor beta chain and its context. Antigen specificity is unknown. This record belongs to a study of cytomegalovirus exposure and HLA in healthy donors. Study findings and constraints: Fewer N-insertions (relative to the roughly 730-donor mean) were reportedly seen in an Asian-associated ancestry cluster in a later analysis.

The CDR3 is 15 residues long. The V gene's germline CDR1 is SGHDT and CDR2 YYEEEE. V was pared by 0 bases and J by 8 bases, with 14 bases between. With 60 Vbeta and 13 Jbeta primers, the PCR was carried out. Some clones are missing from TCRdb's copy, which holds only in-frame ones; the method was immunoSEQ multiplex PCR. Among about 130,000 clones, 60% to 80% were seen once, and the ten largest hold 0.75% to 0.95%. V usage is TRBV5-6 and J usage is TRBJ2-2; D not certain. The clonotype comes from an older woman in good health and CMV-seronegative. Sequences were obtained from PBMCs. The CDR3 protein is CASSLAVAPRGELFF. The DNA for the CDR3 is TGTGCCAGCAGCTTGGCGGTAGCCCCGAGGGGGGAGCTGTTTTTT. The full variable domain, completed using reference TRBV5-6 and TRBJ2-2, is DAGVTQSPTHLIKTRGQQVTLRCSPKSGHDTVSWYQQALGQGPQFIFQYYEEEERQRGNFPDRFSGHQFPNYSSELNVNALLLGDSALYLCASSLAVAPRGELFFGEGSRLTVL.